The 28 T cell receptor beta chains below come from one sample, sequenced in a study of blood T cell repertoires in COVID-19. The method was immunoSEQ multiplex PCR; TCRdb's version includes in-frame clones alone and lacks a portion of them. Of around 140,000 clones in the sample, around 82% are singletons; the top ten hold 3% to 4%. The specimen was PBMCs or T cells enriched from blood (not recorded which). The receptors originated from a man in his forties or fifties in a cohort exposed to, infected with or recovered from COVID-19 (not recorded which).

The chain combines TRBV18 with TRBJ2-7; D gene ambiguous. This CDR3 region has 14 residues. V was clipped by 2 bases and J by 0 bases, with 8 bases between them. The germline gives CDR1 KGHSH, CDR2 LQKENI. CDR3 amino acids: CASSPGTSSYEQYF. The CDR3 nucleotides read TGTGCCAGCTCACCAGGTACCAGCTCCTACGAGCAGTACTTC.

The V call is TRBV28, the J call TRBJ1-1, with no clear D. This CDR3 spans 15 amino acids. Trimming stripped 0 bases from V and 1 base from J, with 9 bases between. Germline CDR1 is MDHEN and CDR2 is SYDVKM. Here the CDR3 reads CASSLWVRGNTEAFF. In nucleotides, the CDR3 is TGTGCCAGCAGTTTATGGGTTCGGGGGAACACTGAAGCTTTCTTT. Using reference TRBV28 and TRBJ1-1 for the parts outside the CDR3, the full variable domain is DVKVTQSSRYLVKRTGEKVFLECVQDMDHENMFWYRQDPGLGLRLIYFSYDVKMKEKGDIPEGYSVSREKKERFSLILESASTNQTSMYLCASSLWVRGNTEAFFGQGTRLTVV.

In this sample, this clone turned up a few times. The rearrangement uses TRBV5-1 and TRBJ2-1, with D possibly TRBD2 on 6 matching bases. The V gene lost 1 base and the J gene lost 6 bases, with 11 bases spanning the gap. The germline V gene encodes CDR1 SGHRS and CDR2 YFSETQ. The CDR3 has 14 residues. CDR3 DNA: TGCGCCAGCAGCTTGACTAGCAACCCCAATGAGCAGTTCTTC. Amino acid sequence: CASSLTSNPNEQFF.

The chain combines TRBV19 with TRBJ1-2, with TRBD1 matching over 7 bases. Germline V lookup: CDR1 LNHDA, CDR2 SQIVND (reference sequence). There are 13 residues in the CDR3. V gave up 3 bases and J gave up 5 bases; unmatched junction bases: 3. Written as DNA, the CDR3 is TGTGCCAGTAGTATTGGGGGACAGTATGGCTACACCTTC. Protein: CASSIGGQYGYTF.

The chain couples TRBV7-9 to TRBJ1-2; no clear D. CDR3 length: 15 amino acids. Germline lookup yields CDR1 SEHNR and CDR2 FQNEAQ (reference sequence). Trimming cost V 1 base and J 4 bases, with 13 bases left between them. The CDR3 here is CASSLVSLHGYGYTF. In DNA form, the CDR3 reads TGTGCCAGCAGCTTAGTAAGCCTCCACGGCTATGGCTACACCTTC.

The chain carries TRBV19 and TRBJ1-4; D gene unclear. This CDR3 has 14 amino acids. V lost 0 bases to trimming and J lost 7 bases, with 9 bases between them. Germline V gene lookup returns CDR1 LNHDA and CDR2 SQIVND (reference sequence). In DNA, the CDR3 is TGTGCCAGTAGTATAGAGGGAGGAAGTGAAAAACTGTTTTTT. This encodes CASSIEGGSEKLFF.

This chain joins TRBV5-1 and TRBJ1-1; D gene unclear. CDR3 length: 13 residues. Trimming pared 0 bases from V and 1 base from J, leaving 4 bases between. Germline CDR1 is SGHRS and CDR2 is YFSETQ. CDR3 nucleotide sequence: TGCGCCAGCAGCTTGGCTTGGAACACTGAAGCTTTCTTT. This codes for CASSLAWNTEAFF.

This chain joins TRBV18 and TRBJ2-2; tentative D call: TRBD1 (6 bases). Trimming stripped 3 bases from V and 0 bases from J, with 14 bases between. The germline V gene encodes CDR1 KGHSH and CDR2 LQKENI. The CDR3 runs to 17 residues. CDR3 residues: CASSPFQQGANTGELFF. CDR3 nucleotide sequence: TGTGCCAGCTCACCTTTCCAACAGGGAGCGAACACCGGGGAGCTGTTTTTT.

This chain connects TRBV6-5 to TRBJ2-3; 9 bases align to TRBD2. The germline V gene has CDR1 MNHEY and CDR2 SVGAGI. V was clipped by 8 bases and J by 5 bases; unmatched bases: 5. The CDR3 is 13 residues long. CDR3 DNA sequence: TGTGCCAGCCGACTAGCGGCGGGAGATACGCAGTATTTT. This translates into CASRLAAGDTQYF.

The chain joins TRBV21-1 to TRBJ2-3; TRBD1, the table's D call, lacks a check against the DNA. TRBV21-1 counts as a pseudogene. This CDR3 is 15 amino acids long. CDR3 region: CASSKGDRGTDTQYF. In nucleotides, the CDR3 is TGTGCCAGCAGCAAAGGGGACAGGGGCACAGATACGCAGTATTTT.

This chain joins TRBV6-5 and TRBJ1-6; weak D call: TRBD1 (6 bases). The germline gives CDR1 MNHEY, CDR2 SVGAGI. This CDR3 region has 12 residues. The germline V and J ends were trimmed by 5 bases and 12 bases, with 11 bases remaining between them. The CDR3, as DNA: TGTGCCAGCAGTACGACAGGCGGACCCCTCCACTTT. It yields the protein CASSTTGGPLHF.

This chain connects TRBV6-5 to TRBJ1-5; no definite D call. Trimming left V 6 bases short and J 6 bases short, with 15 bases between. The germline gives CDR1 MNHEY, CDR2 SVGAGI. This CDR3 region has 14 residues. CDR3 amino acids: CASRRMEQTQPQHF. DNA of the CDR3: TGTGCCAGCAGGAGAATGGAACAGACTCAGCCCCAGCATTTT.

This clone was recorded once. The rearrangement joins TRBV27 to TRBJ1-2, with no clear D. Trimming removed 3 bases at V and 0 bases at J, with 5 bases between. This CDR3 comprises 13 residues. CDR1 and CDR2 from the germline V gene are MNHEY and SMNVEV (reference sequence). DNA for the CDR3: TGTGCCAGCAGTTTTAGAGCTAACTATGGCTACACCTTC. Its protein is CASSFRANYGYTF.

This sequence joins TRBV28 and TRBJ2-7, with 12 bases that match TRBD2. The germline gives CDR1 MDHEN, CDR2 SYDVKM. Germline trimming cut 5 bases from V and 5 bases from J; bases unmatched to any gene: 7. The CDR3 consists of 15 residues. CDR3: CASSQPSGRAHEQYF. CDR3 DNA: TGTGCCAGCAGTCAACCTAGCGGGAGGGCCCACGAGCAGTACTTC.

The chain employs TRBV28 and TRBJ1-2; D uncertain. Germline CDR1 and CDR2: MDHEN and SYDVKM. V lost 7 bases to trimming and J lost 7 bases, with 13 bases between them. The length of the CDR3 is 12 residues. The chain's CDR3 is CASTPGGLGYTF. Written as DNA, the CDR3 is TGTGCCAGCACCCCCGGAGGGCTTGGCTACACCTTC.

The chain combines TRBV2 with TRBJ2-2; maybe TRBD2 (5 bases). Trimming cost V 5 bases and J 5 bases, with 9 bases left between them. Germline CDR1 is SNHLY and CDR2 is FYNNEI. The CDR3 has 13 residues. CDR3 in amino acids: CASSQDLTGELFF. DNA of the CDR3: TGTGCCAGCAGTCAGGACTTGACCGGGGAGCTGTTTTTT.

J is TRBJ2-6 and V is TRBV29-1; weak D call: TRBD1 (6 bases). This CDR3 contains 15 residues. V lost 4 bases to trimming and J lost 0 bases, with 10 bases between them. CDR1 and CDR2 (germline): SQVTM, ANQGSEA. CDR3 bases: TGCAGCGTTGTGGGGGCGTCCTCTGGGGCCAACGTCCTGACTTTC. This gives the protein CSVVGASSGANVLTF.

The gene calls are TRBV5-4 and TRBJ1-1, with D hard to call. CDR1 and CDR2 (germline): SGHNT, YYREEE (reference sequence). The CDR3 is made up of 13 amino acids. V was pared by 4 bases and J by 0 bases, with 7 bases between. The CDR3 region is CASSIDMNTEAFF. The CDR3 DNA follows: TGTGCCAGCAGCATTGACATGAACACTGAAGCTTTCTTT. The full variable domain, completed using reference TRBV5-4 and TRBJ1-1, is ETGVTQSPTHLIKTRGQQVTLRCSSQSGHNTVSWYQQALGQGPQFIFQYYREEENGRGNFPPRFSGLQFPNYSSELNVNALELDDSALYLCASSIDMNTEAFFGQGTRLTVV.

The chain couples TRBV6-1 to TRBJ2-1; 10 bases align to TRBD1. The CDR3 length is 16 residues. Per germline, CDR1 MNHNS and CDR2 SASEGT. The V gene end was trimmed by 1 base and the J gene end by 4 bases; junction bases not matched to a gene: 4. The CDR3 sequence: CASSEGWTGGYNEQFF. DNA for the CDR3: TGTGCCAGCAGTGAAGGGTGGACAGGGGGATACAATGAGCAGTTCTTC.

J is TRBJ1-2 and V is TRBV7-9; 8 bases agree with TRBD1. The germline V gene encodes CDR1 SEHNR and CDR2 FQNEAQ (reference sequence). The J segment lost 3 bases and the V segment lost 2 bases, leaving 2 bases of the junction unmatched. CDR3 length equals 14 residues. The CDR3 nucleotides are TGTGCCAGCAGCTTATCAGGGGGCGACTATGGCTACACCTTC. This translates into CASSLSGGDYGYTF.

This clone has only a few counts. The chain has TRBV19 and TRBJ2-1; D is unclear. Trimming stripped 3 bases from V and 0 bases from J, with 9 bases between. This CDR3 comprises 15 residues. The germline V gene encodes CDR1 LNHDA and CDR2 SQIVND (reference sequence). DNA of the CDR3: TGTGCCAGTAGTATCGCAGGTAACTCCTACAATGAGCAGTTCTTC. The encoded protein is CASSIAGNSYNEQFF.

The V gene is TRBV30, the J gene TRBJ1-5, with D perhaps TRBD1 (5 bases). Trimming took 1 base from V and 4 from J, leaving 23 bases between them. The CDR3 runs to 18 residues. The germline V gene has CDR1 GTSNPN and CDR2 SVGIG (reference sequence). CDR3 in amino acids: CAWSEGVQGPAPNQPQHF. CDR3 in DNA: TGTGCCTGGAGTGAAGGGGTTCAAGGACCCGCGCCAAATCAGCCCCAGCATTTT.

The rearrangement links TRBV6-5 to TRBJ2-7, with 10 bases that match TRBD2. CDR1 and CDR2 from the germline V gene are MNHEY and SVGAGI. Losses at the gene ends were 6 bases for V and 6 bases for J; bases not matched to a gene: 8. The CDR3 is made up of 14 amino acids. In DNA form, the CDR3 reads TGTGCCAGCAGACCTAGCGGGAGCGGTGGCGAGCAGTACTTC. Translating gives CASRPSGSGGEQYF.

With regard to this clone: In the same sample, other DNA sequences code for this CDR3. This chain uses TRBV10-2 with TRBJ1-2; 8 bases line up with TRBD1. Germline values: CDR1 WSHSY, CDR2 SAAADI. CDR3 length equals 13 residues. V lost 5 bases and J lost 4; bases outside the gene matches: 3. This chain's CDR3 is CASSTGGGYGYTF. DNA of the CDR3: TGCGCCAGCAGTACAGGGGGTGGCTATGGCTACACCTTC.

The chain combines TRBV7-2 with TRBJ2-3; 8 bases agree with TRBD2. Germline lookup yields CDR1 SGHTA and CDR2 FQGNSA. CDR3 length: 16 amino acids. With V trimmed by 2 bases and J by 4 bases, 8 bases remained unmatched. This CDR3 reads CASSLPAAGVADTQYF. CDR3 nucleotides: TGTGCCAGCAGCTTACCGGCAGCGGGGGTGGCAGATACGCAGTATTTT.

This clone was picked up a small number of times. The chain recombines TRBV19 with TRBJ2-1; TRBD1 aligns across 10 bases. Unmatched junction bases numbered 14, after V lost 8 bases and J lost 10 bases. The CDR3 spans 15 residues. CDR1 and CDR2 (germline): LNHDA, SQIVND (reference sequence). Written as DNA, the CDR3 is TGTGCCAGTTCCCCGGACGGGACAGGGGAAAGGGAGCAGTTCTTC. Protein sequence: CASSPDGTGEREQFF.

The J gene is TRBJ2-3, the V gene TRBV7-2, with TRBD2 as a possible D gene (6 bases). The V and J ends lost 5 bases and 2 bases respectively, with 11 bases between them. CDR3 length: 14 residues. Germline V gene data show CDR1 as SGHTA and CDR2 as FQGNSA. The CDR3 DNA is TGTGCCAGCAGCGCGGGACTTACCACAGATACGCAGTATTTT. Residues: CASSAGLTTDTQYF.

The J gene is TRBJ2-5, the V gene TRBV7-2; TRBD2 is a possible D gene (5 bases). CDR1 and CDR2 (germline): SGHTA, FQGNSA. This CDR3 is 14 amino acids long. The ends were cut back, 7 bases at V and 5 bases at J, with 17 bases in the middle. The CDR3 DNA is TGTGCCAGCACCCCCACCGGGGTTCGGGAGACCCAGTACTTC. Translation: CASTPTGVRETQYF.